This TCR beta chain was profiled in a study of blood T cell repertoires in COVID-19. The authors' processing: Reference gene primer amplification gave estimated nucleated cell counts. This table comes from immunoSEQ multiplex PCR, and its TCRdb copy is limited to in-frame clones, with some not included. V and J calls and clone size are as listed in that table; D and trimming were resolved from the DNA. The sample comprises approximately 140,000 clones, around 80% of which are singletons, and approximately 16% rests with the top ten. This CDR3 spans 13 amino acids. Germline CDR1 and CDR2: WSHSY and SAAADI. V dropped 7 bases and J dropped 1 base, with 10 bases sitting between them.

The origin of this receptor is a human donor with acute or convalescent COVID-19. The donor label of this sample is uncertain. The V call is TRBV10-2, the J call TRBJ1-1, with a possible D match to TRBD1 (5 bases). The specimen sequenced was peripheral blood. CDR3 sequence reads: CASTNTGNTEAFF. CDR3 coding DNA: TGCGCCAGCACCAACACAGGGAACACTGAAGCTTTCTTT.